A single sample is the source of the 8 T cell receptor beta chains below, sequenced in a study of neurological immune-mediated disorders (dated by TCRdb to the late 2010s). The method behind the library was 5' RACE. TCRdb lists the instrument as Illumina HiSeq 2500. The raw public data were reprocessed by TCRdb itself: fastp quality trimming at Q25, MiXCR clonotype calling, in-frame beta chains only. Rows with a matching CDR3 protein are joined into one entry that keeps the most common DNA and genes. The sample records approximately 28,000 distinct CDR3 sequences, approximately 12% of which are singletons. More than 5% of the sample goes to the ten largest clones. In light of the paper, this sample's time point label describes: technical triplicate 2. Sequencing was carried out using CD4+ T cells from blood. These receptor sequences come from a female donor with HTLV-1-associated myelopathy (HAM/TSP).

This clonotype was counted at least ten times. This chain connects TRBV12-3 or TRBV12-4 to TRBJ2-1, with 12 bases matching TRBD1. The CDR3 covers 15 residues. V dropped 6 bases and J dropped 8; count of bases not matched to a gene: 8. CDR3 sequence reads: CASSTGQGAFDEQFF. The CDR3 nucleotides read TGTGCCAGCAGCACGGGACAGGGGGCTTTTGATGAGCAGTTCTTC.

In the case of this clonotype: A much larger clone differs from this one at a single base, so this may be a read error. The J gene is TRBJ2-3, the V gene TRBV19, with TRBD2 matching 14 bases. CDR3 length equals 16 residues. Trimming cost V 5 bases and J 4 bases; bases outside gene matches: 5. The germline CDR1 and CDR2 sequences are LNHDA and SQIVND (reference sequence). The chain's CDR3 is CASSGQGLAGADTQYF. The CDR3 coding sequence is TGTGCCAGTAGTGGCCAGGGACTAGCGGGAGCAGATACGCAGTATTTT.

This clonotype was seen many times. At one of its ends the junction is not consistent with the germline gene, which may arise from a read error. The chain joins TRBV7-7 to TRBJ2-7; D is ambiguous. Germline CDR1 is SSHAT and CDR2 is FNYEAQ (reference sequence). The CDR3 runs to 14 residues. The CDR3: CASSPPANPRQQYF. For the CDR3, the DNA is TGTGCTAGCAGCCCCCCGGCCAACCCGAGGCAGCAGTACTTC.

This clonotype has a count of ten or more. The rearrangement joins TRBV7-2 to TRBJ2-7; a weak D match, TRBD1 (5 bases). CDR1 and CDR2 (germline): SGHTA, FQGNSA. CDR3 length: 14 residues. Trimming cost V 5 bases and J 0 bases, with 11 bases left between them. CDR3 in amino acids: CASSPQGASYEQYF. DNA for the CDR3: TGTGCCAGCAGCCCCCAAGGGGCCTCCTACGAGCAGTACTTC.

This rearrangement joins TRBV20-1 to TRBJ2-7; TRBD2 matches at 12 bases. The CDR3 is made up of 15 amino acids. Looked up from germline, CDR1 is DFQATT and CDR2 is SNEGSKA (reference sequence). V was clipped by 5 bases and J by 7 bases; unmatched bases: 12. CDR3 region: CSASQGLAGSLEQYF. In DNA, the CDR3 is TGCAGTGCTTCTCAGGGACTAGCGGGCAGTCTTGAGCAGTACTTC.

This clonotype was observed at least ten times. The chain joins TRBV5-1 to TRBJ1-3; a weak D match, TRBD1 (5 bases). Germline V gives CDR1 SGHRS, CDR2 YFSETQ. The CDR3 is 15 amino acids. Trimming left V 0 bases short and J 4 bases short, with 11 bases between. Here the CDR3 reads CASSLEGSSGNTIYF. CDR3 DNA sequence: TGCGCCAGCAGCTTGGAGGGGTCTTCGGGAAACACCATATATTTT.

The chain combines TRBV5-1 with TRBJ2-7; D is tentatively TRBD1 or TRBD2 (5 bases each). Deletions cut 0 bases from V and 6 bases from J, with 19 bases between. This CDR3 spans 16 amino acids. Germline loops: CDR1 SGHRS, CDR2 YFSETQ. As DNA, the CDR3 is TGCGCCAGCAGCTTGGGTACTTGGGGGAAGATGGGCGAGCAGTACTTC. Translation gives CASSLGTWGKMGEQYF. The full variable domain, rest sourced from reference TRBV5-1 and TRBJ2-7, is KAGVTQTPRYLIKTRGQQVTLSCSPISGHRSVSWYQQTPGQGLQFLFEYFSETQRNKGNFPGRFSGRQFSNSRSEMNVSTLELGDSALYLCASSLGTWGKMGEQYFGPGTRLTVT.

This clonotype was recorded at least ten times. V usage is TRBV7-2 and J usage is TRBJ2-7; TRBD2 might be the D (6 bases). This CDR3 is built from 13 residues. Germline V gene lookup returns CDR1 SGHTA and CDR2 FQGNSA. V was cut by 6 bases and J by 5 bases, with 14 bases left in between. Here the CDR3 reads CASSFGGADEQYF. The CDR3 region has the DNA TGTGCCAGCAGTTTCGGGGGAGCGGACGAGCAGTACTTC.